These T cell receptor beta chains were read from a single sample in a study of patients and donors after allogeneic stem cell transplantation. A single record per CDR3 protein comes from TCRdb applying MiXCR to the RT-PCR reads. Altogether approximately 200,000 distinct CDR3 sequences are present, 35% to 45% being singletons, with the ten largest covering 11%. Sequences were obtained from blood, either unsorted or a sorted T cell fraction (not recorded which). These TCRs come from a human donor who was either an allogeneic HSCT recipient or a stem cell or donor lymphocyte infusion donor (not recorded which). It is not recorded whose cells these are; they may come from a transplant donor. CDR3s include the opening cysteine and the closing phenylalanine or tryptophan. A D gene is named only where the DNA matches it firmly. The size entry is marked missing in some rows and otherwise reads once, few, many or a size class.

cdr3_length	d_call	v_call	j_call	clone_size	cdr3_nt	cdr3_aa
15	NA	TRBV5-1	TRBJ1-6	NA	TGCGCCAGCAGCTTGGCCACGAGTTATAATTCACCCCTCCACTTT	CASSLATSYNSPLHF
14	NA	TRBV12-3/TRBV12-4	TRBJ2-5	NA	TGTGCCAGCAGTTCTTGGGGGAACCAAGAGACCCAGTACTTC	CASSSWGNQETQYF
15	NA	TRBV25-1	TRBJ1-3	once	TGTGCCAGCAGTCAAAGGGACACAGAAGGAAACACCATATATTTT	CASSQRDTEGNTIYF
12	TRBD1	TRBV9	TRBJ1-2	NA	TGTGCCAGCAGCCGTGGACAGGCTGGCTACACCTTC	CASSRGQAGYTF
15	NA	TRBV12-3/TRBV12-4	TRBJ1-1	once	TGTGCCAGCAGCCTAATACGGAACGGAACCACTGAAGATTTCTTT	CASSLIRNGTTEDFF
13	TRBD1	TRBV27	TRBJ1-2	NA	TGTGCCAGCAGTCCGACAGGGAGGAGTGGCTACACCTTC	CASSPTGRSGYTF
16	NA	TRBV6-7	TRBJ1-2	few	TGTGCCAGCAGTTCCCCCGCCGGGACGGCTAACTATGGCTACACCTTC	CASSSPAGTANYGYTF
10	NA	TRBV21-1	TRBJ1-5	NA	TGTGCCATCTTCAATCAGCCCCAGCATTTT	CAIFNQPQHF
17	NA	TRBV12-3/TRBV12-4	TRBJ2-1	few	TGTGCCAGCAGTTTCGAGGCAGGGCATGGGTCCTACAATGAGCAGTTCTTC	CASSFEAGHGSYNEQFF
14	NA	TRBV4-1	TRBJ1-4	NA	TGCGCCAGCAGCCCTCTGGGACTGCATGAAAAACTGTTTTTT	CASSPLGLHEKLFF
11	NA	TRBV7-3	TRBJ1-2	NA	TGTGCCAGCAGCTCTAGTGGGGGCTACACCTTC	CASSSSGGYTF
16	TRBD1	TRBV28	TRBJ1-2	few	TGTGCCAGCAGTTGGGACAGCCTGGCGGCTAACTATGGCTACACCTTC	CASSWDSLAANYGYTF
16	NA	TRBV12-3/TRBV12-4	TRBJ2-2	NA	TGTGCCAGCAGTTTTCTGGGACCCCTCAACACCGGGGAGCTGTTTTTT	CASSFLGPLNTGELFF
15	TRBD2	TRBV13	TRBJ2-3	NA	TGTGCCACCAGCAGCCTAGCGGGACGCACAGATACGCAGTATTTT	CATSSLAGRTDTQYF
14	NA	TRBV29-1	TRBJ1-4	NA	TGCAGCGCCCCGGGGGGGGGAACTAATGAAAAACTGTTTTTT	CSAPGGGTNEKLFF
16	TRBD2	TRBV7-8	TRBJ2-1	NA	TGTGCCAGCAGCTTATACCCTAGCGGGGGAGGCAATGAGCAGTTCTTC	CASSLYPSGGGNEQFF
16	TRBD2	TRBV7-2	TRBJ2-3	once	TGTGCCAGCAGCATAGAGCGGGGGGACTACACAGATACGCAGTATTTT	CASSIERGDYTDTQYF
14	NA	TRBV6-6	TRBJ1-3	NA	TGTGCCAGCAGCTCTCGCCCTCGCGAAAACACCATATATTTT	CASSSRPRENTIYF
14	NA	TRBV5-1	TRBJ1-1	few	TGCGCCAGCAGCGCTGTGCAGGGCAACACTGAAGCTTTCTTT	CASSAVQGNTEAFF
15	NA	TRBV29-1	TRBJ1-1	few	TGCAGCCCGGGAGGAGGGAGGAAACGGAACACTGAAGCTTTCTTT	CSPGGGRKRNTEAFF
14	TRBD1	TRBV12-3/TRBV12-4	TRBJ1-2	NA	TGTGCCAGCAGTTTCAGTGGACAGGGAGATGGCTACACCTTC	CASSFSGQGDGYTF
13	NA	TRBV24-1	TRBJ2-7	NA	TGTGCCACCAGTTCGGGACACCCCTACGAGCAGTACTTC	CATSSGHPYEQYF
16	TRBD1	TRBV12-3/TRBV12-4	TRBJ1-4	NA	TGTGCCAGCAGTTTTGGGACAGGGGCAACTAATGAAAAACTGTTTTTT	CASSFGTGATNEKLFF
11	NA	TRBV9	TRBJ1-2	NA	TGTGCCAGCAGCGTAAACTATGGCTACACCTTC	CASSVNYGYTF
16	NA	TRBV18	TRBJ1-1	NA	TGTGCCAGCTCACCACGTGGGGGCCTCATGAACACTGAAGCTTTCTTT	CASSPRGGLMNTEAFF
15	NA	TRBV9	TRBJ1-5	few	TGTGCCAGCAGCGCTAGTCCTGGGAGCAATCAGCCCCAGCATTTT	CASSASPGSNQPQHF
14	NA	TRBV6-5	TRBJ2-3	NA	TGTGCCAGCAGTTCCACCTTTGGCACAGATACGCAGTATTTT	CASSSTFGTDTQYF
15	NA	TRBV7-8	TRBJ2-2	NA	TGTGCCAGCAGCTTAGAGGGATTCAACACCGGGGAGCTGTTTTTT	CASSLEGFNTGELFF
14	NA	TRBV27	TRBJ1-5	NA	TGTGCCAGCAGTTGGGGGTCGGGCAATCAGCCCCAGCATTTT	CASSWGSGNQPQHF
13	NA	TRBV28	TRBJ1-5	few	TGTGCCAGCAGGGGGTTTAGCAATCAGCCCCAGCATTTT	CASRGFSNQPQHF
12	NA	TRBV28	TRBJ2-5	few	TGTGCCAGCAGTTTCGCGGAAGAGACCCAGTACTTC	CASSFAEETQYF
12	NA	TRBV12-3/TRBV12-4	TRBJ1-2	NA	TGTGCCAGCAGTTTCAGGGAATATGGCTACACCTTC	CASSFREYGYTF
14	NA	TRBV4-2	TRBJ1-1	few	TGTGCCAGCAGCCTTCAGGGTATAGGGACTGAAGCTTTCTTT	CASSLQGIGTEAFF
14	TRBD1	TRBV5-1	TRBJ1-4	few	TGCGCCAGCACCAATGACAGGGCTAATGAAAAACTGTTTTTT	CASTNDRANEKLFF
14	NA	TRBV20-1	TRBJ2-3	NA	TGCAGTGCTAGAGTTGCTAGCGGCACAGATACGCAGTATTTT	CSARVASGTDTQYF
15	NA	TRBV6-6	TRBJ2-1	few	TGTGCGGCCTGCCGGGGAGGAAGCTCCTACAATGAGCAGTTCTTC	CAACRGGSSYNEQFF
14	NA	TRBV5-1	TRBJ1-1	NA	TGCGCCAGCAGCGTAAACAGAGGGAACACTGAAGCTTTCTTT	CASSVNRGNTEAFF
11	NA	TRBV12-3/TRBV12-4	TRBJ1-5	many	TGTGCCAGCAGCCGAGATCAGCCCCAGCATTTT	CASSRDQPQHF
14	NA	TRBV12-3/TRBV12-4	TRBJ1-5	NA	TGTGCCAGCAGTAGGGACAATAGCAATCAGCCCCAGCATTTT	CASSRDNSNQPQHF
11	NA	TRBV29-1	TRBJ2-5	few	TGCAGCGTGTCCAGGGGAGAGACCCAGTACTTC	CSVSRGETQYF
19	TRBD2	TRBV12-3/TRBV12-4	TRBJ2-2	few	TGTGCCAGCAGTTTGGAGACTAGCGGGGGCGAGGTCGCACTCGGGGAGCTGTTTTTT	CASSLETSGGEVALGELFF
12	NA	TRBV15	TRBJ2-2	NA	TGTGCCACCAGCAGAATCTCCGGGGAGCTGTTTTTT	CATSRISGELFF
12	NA	TRBV3-1	TRBJ1-1	NA	TGTGCCAGCAGCCAAGAGGGCAGGGCCGCTTTCTTT	CASSQEGRAAFF
16	TRBD1	TRBV29-1	TRBJ2-3	NA	TGCAGCGTTAGGACGGGACAGGGGGATAACACAGATACGCAGTATTTT	CSVRTGQGDNTDTQYF
14	TRBD2	TRBV5-4	TRBJ2-2	NA	TGTGCCAGCAGCCTGAGGACTAGATCCGGGGAGCTGTTTTTT	CASSLRTRSGELFF
15	NA	TRBV6-1	TRBJ1-3	NA	TGTGCCAGCAGACCCAGGGACTACTCTGGAAACACCATATATTTT	CASRPRDYSGNTIYF
15	NA	TRBV15	TRBJ1-4	NA	TGTGCCACCAGCAGAGGAGGAGGGTGGGGTGAAAAACTGTTTTTT	CATSRGGGWGEKLFF
12	NA	TRBV6-5	TRBJ1-2	NA	TGTGCCAGCAGAGGCAATAACTATGGCTACACCTTC	CASRGNNYGYTF
13	NA	TRBV25-1	TRBJ1-1	many	TGTGCCAGCAGTGACATCCCCTACACTGAAGCTTTCTTT	CASSDIPYTEAFF
16	TRBD1	TRBV29-1	TRBJ1-3	NA	TGCAGCGTTGAAGCGTCGAGACAGGGGGTAGGAAACACCATATATTTT	CSVEASRQGVGNTIYF
15	TRBD1	TRBV6-4	TRBJ2-1	NA	TGTGCCAGCAGTGACTCAGGACAGGGGGCCGATGAGCAGTTCTTC	CASSDSGQGADEQFF
14	TRBD1	TRBV5-1	TRBJ2-1	NA	TGCGCCAGCAGCTTGGAGGGGGCGCCCAATGAGCAGTTCTTC	CASSLEGAPNEQFF